Listed below are T cell receptor beta chains from one sample, sequenced in a study of T-cell reconstitution after alpha-beta-depleted transplantation in children. MiXCR, applied by TCRdb to the PCR reads, yields one record per CDR3 protein. The data contain a few hundred thousand distinct CDR3 sequences, approximately 30% of them singletons. The material sequenced was PBMCs, taken before TCRalphabeta/CD19-depleted stem cell transplant. These receptors all come from a boy under three years old with Wiskott-Aldrich syndrome, due to receive a stem cell transplant. CDR3s include the opening cysteine and the closing phenylalanine or tryptophan. The D gene is left open where the match is weak. Where a row states a size, it is once, few, many or the class of an expanded clone; other rows omit it.

clone size	D gene	V gene	J gene	CDR3 DNA	CDR3 protein
.	TRBD1	TRBV10-3	TRBJ1-4	TGTGCCATCAGGTCGACAGGGGTTGGTGAAAAACTGTTTTTT	CAIRSTGVGEKLFF
.	TRBD2	TRBV5-1	TRBJ2-6	TGCGCCAGCAGCTTATTAGCGGGCACCTCTGGGGCCAACGTCCTGACTTTC	CASSLLAGTSGANVLTF
few	TRBD2	TRBV5-1	TRBJ2-3	TGCGCCAGCAGCCCTCCCTCTAGCGGGGGTACAGATACGCAGTATTTT	CASSPPSSGGTDTQYF
few	.	TRBV5-1	TRBJ2-3	TGCGCCAGCAGCTTGGCCCTACCTAGCGAAGATACGCAGTATTTT	CASSLALPSEDTQYF
.	.	TRBV7-2	TRBJ2-5	TGTGCCAGCAGCTTAGTTGGGACCTCCGCCCAAGAGACCCAGTACTTC	CASSLVGTSAQETQYF
.	.	TRBV12-3/TRBV12-4	TRBJ1-1	TGTGCCAGCAGTTTGGCGGCAGCAAACACTGAAGCTTTCTTT	CASSLAAANTEAFF
few	TRBD1	TRBV5-1	TRBJ1-2	TGCGCCAGCAGCCCCCAGGGGGTTGACTATGGCTACACCTTC	CASSPQGVDYGYTF
.	TRBD2	TRBV15	TRBJ2-7	TGTGCCACCAGCAGCGGACTAGCGGAGGGCTACGAGCAGTACTTC	CATSSGLAEGYEQYF
.	.	TRBV28	TRBJ2-7	TGTGCCAGCAGTTTCCCTCGGGACCTCTCCTACGAGCAGTACTTC	CASSFPRDLSYEQYF
few	TRBD2	TRBV12-3/TRBV12-4	TRBJ2-1	TGTGCCAGCAGTTCATCCTTGACTAGCGGAGCCTACAATGAGCAGTTCTTC	CASSSSLTSGAYNEQFF
.	TRBD2	TRBV4-1	TRBJ2-1	TGCGCCAGCAGCCAAGGGAGACTAGCGGGAGAGTCCAATGAGCAGTTCTTC	CASSQGRLAGESNEQFF
.	.	TRBV5-1	TRBJ2-7	TGCGCCAGCAGCACCGACATATACTCCTACGAGCAGTACTTC	CASSTDIYSYEQYF
.	TRBD2	TRBV7-2	TRBJ2-1	TGTGCCAGCAGCTTAGCGACGCTAGCGGGAGGTCATGAGCAGTTCTTC	CASSLATLAGGHEQFF
few	.	TRBV5-1	TRBJ1-4	TGCGCCAGCAGCTCCTGGCCGGGTGAAAAACTGTTTTTT	CASSSWPGEKLFF
.	.	TRBV4-2	TRBJ2-4	TGTGCCAGCAGCCAAGCACAGTCGCCCAACGGCAGGGTGGCCAAAAACATTCAGTACTTC	CASSQAQSPNGRVAKNIQYF
.	.	TRBV12-3/TRBV12-4	TRBJ1-1	TGTGCCAGCAGTTTAGTCGAGACAGTGAACACTGAAGCTTTCTTT	CASSLVETVNTEAFF
few	.	TRBV7-2	TRBJ2-7	TGTGCCAGCAGCCCCGTAGATAGTGGGAGGTACTCCTACGAGCAGTACTTC	CASSPVDSGRYSYEQYF
.	TRBD1	TRBV5-1	TRBJ2-7	TGCGCCAGCAGCGGCCGACAGGGCCCAACCTACGAGCAGTACTTC	CASSGRQGPTYEQYF
few	.	TRBV20-1	TRBJ2-2	TGCAGTGTTTCGTTAAGGGCCGGGGAGCTGTTTTTT	CSVSLRAGELFF
few	.	TRBV4-2	TRBJ1-4	TGTGCCAGCAGACCCGGACAGCTAGAAAAACTGTTTTTT	CASRPGQLEKLFF
.	.	TRBV9	TRBJ1-3	TGTGCCAGCACTCAGGGGTCTGGAAACACCATATATTTT	CASTQGSGNTIYF
.	.	TRBV5-1	TRBJ1-1	TGCGCCAGCAGCCGGGGGGGGCAGTTCGGCACTGAAGCTTTCTTT	CASSRGGQFGTEAFF
.	TRBD1	TRBV7-9	TRBJ1-6	TGTGCCAGCACCCGGGACAGTTTTAATTCACCCCTCCACTTT	CASTRDSFNSPLHF
few	.	TRBV7-2	TRBJ2-3	TGTGCCAGCAGCTTACAAACGGGAATTAGCACAGATACGCAGTATTTT	CASSLQTGISTDTQYF
.	.	TRBV2	TRBJ2-7	TGTGCCAGCAGTGAAGGTTTATTGGCAGGGGGGGGCTACGAGCAGTACTTC	CASSEGLLAGGGYEQYF
.	.	TRBV5-1	TRBJ2-2	TGCGCCAGCAGCCACGGGGACATCGGCACCGGGGAGCTGTTTTTT	CASSHGDIGTGELFF
few	.	TRBV3-1	TRBJ2-1	TGTGCCAGCAGCCAGGCAGAGCCCAATGAGCAGTTCTTC	CASSQAEPNEQFF
.	.	TRBV5-1	TRBJ1-6	TGCGCCAGCAGTTCGGACATAACGTCACCCCTCCACTTT	CASSSDITSPLHF
few	.	TRBV20-1	TRBJ2-3	TGCAGTGCTAGAGATCCCAGGAGCACAGATACGCAGTATTTT	CSARDPRSTDTQYF
.	.	TRBV7-8	TRBJ2-1	TGTGCCAGCAGCTCTTTGGTACGGTGGGGGCAGTTCTTC	CASSSLVRWGQFF
few	TRBD2	TRBV20-1	TRBJ2-1	TGCAGTGCTAGAATCGGGACTAGCGGGAGGCCGGATAGGGATGAGCAGTTCTTC	CSARIGTSGRPDRDEQFF
.	.	TRBV5-1	TRBJ2-7	TGCGCCAGCAGCTTGGCTTCTGGACAGCCGTACTTC	CASSLASGQPYF
.	.	TRBV20-1	TRBJ1-2	TGCAGTGCTAGAGAGGATACAGATCTGAACTATGGCTACACCTTC	CSAREDTDLNYGYTF
.	.	TRBV5-1	TRBJ1-1	TGCGCCAGCAGGATGGAACCTGGGGGGCTTTTCAGTCCGAACACTGAAGCTTTCTTT	CASRMEPGGLFSPNTEAFF
.	.	TRBV11-1	TRBJ1-2	TGTGCCAGCAGCGAAGGACCCCAGGGAGACTATGGCTACACCTTC	CASSEGPQGDYGYTF
few	.	TRBV14	TRBJ2-3	TGTGCCAGCAGCCAAGATCGGTGGAGGCTACAGTATTTT	CASSQDRWRLQYF
.	TRBD1	TRBV7-9	TRBJ1-1	TGTGCCAGCAGCTGGACAGGGAAAGACGCTTTCTTT	CASSWTGKDAFF
.	.	TRBV5-1	TRBJ1-4	TGCGCCAGCAGCCCTAGCCCGGGGGGAGGTCGTGAAAAACTGTTTTTT	CASSPSPGGGREKLFF
once	.	TRBV29-1	TRBJ2-3	TGCAGCGTTCCCGGAGAGCTCACAGATACGCAGTATTTT	CSVPGELTDTQYF
.	.	TRBV3-1	TRBJ1-3	TGTGCCAGCAGCCCGGAGGGGAGTGCAGGGCGAAACACCATATATTTT	CASSPEGSAGRNTIYF
few	.	TRBV6-1	TRBJ2-7	TGTGCCAGCAAAAGGCGGTCGGCGAAGTCCTACGAGCAGTACTTC	CASKRRSAKSYEQYF
.	TRBD1	TRBV20-1	TRBJ2-1	TGCAGTCCCTGGGGACAGCTAGGGAGCTCCTACAATGAGCAGTTCTTC	CSPWGQLGSSYNEQFF
.	TRBD2	TRBV7-6	TRBJ2-3	TGTGCCAGCAGCTTAGGTCTCGCGGGAGGGATCGCAGATACGCAGTATTTT	CASSLGLAGGIADTQYF